What follows is one T cell receptor beta chain and its context. Its antigen remains unknown. Donors were nominally healthy when sampled, though unrecorded immune exposures were likely. 60 Vbeta and 13 Jbeta primers were used in PCR. The repertoire was sequenced with immunoSEQ multiplex PCR; TCRdb's copy has only in-frame clones and lacks some. This sample has about 88,000 clones, with 75% to 90% found just once. The data originate from a study of cytomegalovirus exposure and HLA in healthy donors. The study's findings and limits: A likely sequencing artifact accounted for one observed cluster of highly shared sequence variants.

V was shortened by 4 bases and J by 6 bases, with 13 bases between the two germline ends. This CDR3 has 14 residues. The chain uses TRBV23-1 and TRBJ1-5; D call uncertain. Being an ORF, TRBV23-1 has a function that is uncertain. The source of this sequence is a young man in good health and CMV-seronegative. The sequenced material came from PBMCs. DNA of the CDR3: TGCGCCAGCAGTCCCGGGGAGTGGAGTCAGCCCCAGCATTTT. This translates into CASSPGEWSQPQHF.